Listed below are T cell receptor beta chains from one sample, sequenced in a study of blood T cell repertoires in COVID-19. Using immunoSEQ multiplex PCR, the repertoire was profiled, and TCRdb retains in-frame clones only, with some absent. This sample has more than 95,000 clones, with over 80% found just once. The sample was peripheral blood. The source of these receptors is a man aged 50 to 60 with acute or convalescent COVID-19. Both conserved end residues are part of each CDR3. D genes are given only for firm matches. For some rows the clone size is stated as once, few or many, or as a class when expanded; others skip it.

>-|-|TRBJ2-3|TRBV29-1
TGCAGCGTTGAACCAGGGAAAGAGGCTAGTTGGACAGATACGCAGTATTTT
CSVEPGKEASWTDTQYF
>-|-|TRBJ2-1|TRBV12-3/TRBV12-4
TGTGCCAGCAGTTTAGGAGGCTCCAATGAGCAGTTCTTC
CASSLGGSNEQFF
>-|-|TRBJ2-5|TRBV20-1
TGCAGTGCTAGTAAGGGGCAAGAGACCCAGTACTTC
CSASKGQETQYF
>-|-|TRBJ2-3|TRBV12-5
TGTGCTAGTGGCCTTGGGGAGGAGGGCAGCACAGATACGCAGTATTTT
CASGLGEEGSTDTQYF
>-|TRBD2|TRBJ2-2|TRBV9
TGTGCCAGCAGCGTAGCGGGAGGTCTGAACGGGGAGCTGTTTTTT
CASSVAGGLNGELFF
>-|TRBD1|TRBJ2-5|TRBV18
TGTGCCAGCTCACCATTGAGCGGACAGGTGACTCAAGAGACCCAGTACTTC
CASSPLSGQVTQETQYF
>-|-|TRBJ2-5|TRBV7-9
TGTGCCAGCAGCTTGACAGTGGCGGGGGAGACCCAGTACTTC
CASSLTVAGETQYF
>-|TRBD1|TRBJ2-7|TRBV10-1
TGCGCCAGCAGTGATCCGGACAGGGGGCAGTACGAGCAGTACTTC
CASSDPDRGQYEQYF
>-|-|TRBJ2-5|TRBV5-6
TGTGCCAGCAGCTACGGAGCTCGGCGCCAAGAGACCCAGTACTTC
CASSYGARRQETQYF
>once|-|TRBJ1-2|TRBV11-2
TGTGCCAGCAGCTCAAGAAGGGGGTATGGCTACACCTTC
CASSSRRGYGYTF
>-|-|TRBJ1-2|TRBV6-2/TRBV6-3
TGTGCCAGCAGTTACGAAACAGGAAGGGGGGGCTATGGCTACACCTTC
CASSYETGRGGYGYTF
>once|-|TRBJ1-1|TRBV24-1
TGTGCCACCAGTGATGCTACAGACACTGAAGCTTTCTTT
CATSDATDTEAFF
>-|-|TRBJ2-2|TRBV24-1
TGTGCCACCAGTGATTGGGGGGTCGGGGAGCTGTTTTTT
CATSDWGVGELFF
>-|TRBD1|TRBJ2-5|TRBV10-3
TGTGCCATCGGGACAGGGGAAGAGACTCAGTACTTC
CAIGTGEETQYF
>-|TRBD1|TRBJ2-3|TRBV30
TGTGCCTGGAGTGTACCCACAGGGGGCGGGACAGATACGCAGTATTTT
CAWSVPTGGGTDTQYF
>few|TRBD1|TRBJ1-1|TRBV4-1
TGCGCCAGCAGCCGCCCAGGGGGTGAAGCTTTCTTT
CASSRPGGEAFF
>-|-|TRBJ1-2|TRBV19
TGTGCCAGTAGGCATCTTCGGGGGGCTGACTATGGCTACACCTTC
CASRHLRGADYGYTF
>once|-|TRBJ2-3|TRBV28
TGTGCCAGCAGTTATGCGTATACGCAGTATTTT
CASSYAYTQYF
>-|-|TRBJ2-4|TRBV5-1
TGCGCCAGCAGCCAGGTCCGGGGAAACATTCAGTACTTC
CASSQVRGNIQYF
>-|-|TRBJ1-2|TRBV6-4
TGTGCCAGCAGTGACTCATCAGGGAACGGCTACACCTTC
CASSDSSGNGYTF
>-|-|TRBJ2-7|TRBV11-2
TGTGCCAGCAGCTTAGATCGCGGCTCCTACGAGCAGTACTTC
CASSLDRGSYEQYF
>-|TRBD2|TRBJ2-7|TRBV4-1
TGCGCCAGCAGCTCCCAGGGAGGGCAAGGCGAGCAGTACTTC
CASSSQGGQGEQYF
>-|TRBD2|TRBJ2-1|TRBV3-1/TRBV3-2
TGTGCCAGCAGCCAAGATTCGGTGGCGGGAGGGTCTATGGATGAGCAGTTCTTC
CASSQDSVAGGSMDEQFF
>-|TRBD2|TRBJ2-1|TRBV3-1/TRBV3-2
TGTGCCAGCAGCCAGAAGCGGGACCGCGCTGGAGGGGAGCAGTTCTTC
CASSQKRDRAGGEQFF
>-|-|TRBJ1-2|TRBV6-5
TGTGCCAGCACCCCGAACGGGGTCGGCTACACCTTC
CASTPNGVGYTF
>-|-|TRBJ2-7|TRBV3-1/TRBV3-2
TGTGCCAGCAGTGGCGGAATATCCCTTACCGAGCAGTACTTC
CASSGGISLTEQYF
>-|-|TRBJ2-2|TRBV6-1
TGTGCCAGCAGTGAAGCTAGAGGCACCGGGGAGCTGTTTTTT
CASSEARGTGELFF
>-|-|TRBJ2-2|TRBV7-2
TGTGCCAGCAGCCTAGGCCTATCGAACACCGGGGAGCTGTTTTTT
CASSLGLSNTGELFF
>-|TRBD1|TRBJ1-2|TRBV29-1
TGCAGCGTTTTTTGGACAGGGGGCAATGGCTACACCTTC
CSVFWTGGNGYTF
>-|TRBD1|TRBJ2-5|TRBV4-1
TGCGCCAGCAGCCAAGGGACAGGGAGTGAGACCCAGTACTTC
CASSQGTGSETQYF
>-|TRBD1|TRBJ2-1|TRBV7-9
TGTGCCAGCAGCTTCGGACAGGTAGCCGTTAATGAGCAGTTCTTC
CASSFGQVAVNEQFF
>-|TRBD2|TRBJ2-3|TRBV28
TGTGCCAGCAGTTCCCCAGCTAGCGGGAGGGCCGCGTGGTTAAATACGCAGTATTTT
CASSSPASGRAAWLNTQYF
>-|TRBD2|TRBJ2-7|TRBV11-2
TGTGCCAGCAACTACGGGGGGGGTCCCTACGAGCAGTACTTC
CASNYGGGPYEQYF
>-|-|TRBJ1-4|TRBV5-1
TGCGCCAGCACCCGCGGGGGGGGGAAGGAAAAACTGTTTTTT
CASTRGGGKEKLFF
>once|TRBD2|TRBJ2-3|TRBV7-9
TGTGCCAGCAGCTTAGGGAGCGGGAGGGCCCGAGATACGCAGTATTTT
CASSLGSGRARDTQYF
>-|-|TRBJ2-3|TRBV30
TGTGCCTGGTTTGCCGGAGGAGGACGGAGCACAGATACGCAGTATTTT
CAWFAGGGRSTDTQYF
>-|TRBD2|TRBJ2-3|TRBV6-1
TGTGCCAGCAGTGAGACTAGCGGGAGCGTCGATACGCAGTATTTT
CASSETSGSVDTQYF
>-|-|TRBJ2-5|TRBV24-1
TGTGCCACCAGTGATGGCGGGCTCCTAACGGAGACCCAGTACTTC
CATSDGGLLTETQYF
>-|-|TRBJ2-1|TRBV6-6
TGTGCCAGCAGTTACCCATACAATGAGCAGTTCTTC
CASSYPYNEQFF
>-|TRBD2|TRBJ2-7|TRBV5-4
TGTGCCAGCAGCTTGGAGAGTAGCGGGAGCAACGAGCAGTACTTC
CASSLESSGSNEQYF
>-|-|TRBJ2-3|TRBV3-1/TRBV3-2
TGTGCCAGCAGCCAAGGACTTGGCTCTAGCGCCTGGGATACGCAGTATTTT
CASSQGLGSSAWDTQYF